These 10 T cell receptor beta chains were all obtained from the same sample, sequenced in a study of T cell responses to AZD1222 COVID-19 vaccine. The assay was immunoSEQ multiplex PCR, and TCRdb's table has in-frame clones only and misses some. The table records approximately 150,000 clones, around 90% of them present only once. The material was peripheral blood, obtained on day 0 of AZD1222 vaccination. These TCRs come from an adult in good health.

This clone has a count of ten or more. This CDR3 is also generated by other DNA sequences in the sample. The V call is TRBV5-1, the J call TRBJ2-1, with 8 bases lining up with TRBD1. The germline CDR1 and CDR2 sequences are SGHRS and YFSETQ. The CDR3 runs 17 residues. Losses at the gene ends were 0 bases for V and 0 bases for J; bases not matched to a gene: 5. The CDR3 sequence: CASSLGTGPSSYNEQFF. The DNA of the CDR3 is TGCGCCAGCAGCTTGGGGACAGGGCCAAGCTCCTACAATGAGCAGTTCTTC.

The chain couples TRBV9 to TRBJ2-3, with 11 bases aligning to TRBD2. CDR3 length: 16 amino acids. The V gene end was trimmed by 3 bases and the J gene end by 2 bases; junction bases not matched to a gene: 5. Germline V lookup: CDR1 SGDLS, CDR2 YYNGEE. The DNA of the CDR3 is TGTGCCAGCAGCGAGAGGGGACTAGCGGTCACAGATACGCAGTATTTT. This translates into CASSERGLAVTDTQYF.

The V call is TRBV5-1, the J call TRBJ2-5; D call uncertain. Trimming stripped 2 bases from V and 4 bases from J, with 9 bases between. This CDR3 contains 13 residues. Germline assignment: CDR1 SGHRS and CDR2 YFSETQ. Here the CDR3 reads CASSFQVVETQYF. In nucleotides, the CDR3 is TGCGCCAGCAGCTTCCAAGTAGTAGAGACCCAGTACTTC.

The chain is built from TRBV13 and TRBJ2-1; the match to TRBD2 covers 8 bases. The length of the CDR3 is 13 residues. Germline trimming cut 4 bases from V and 6 bases from J; bases unmatched to any gene: 2. Germline CDR1 and CDR2: PRHDT and FYEKMQ (reference sequence). The CDR3 nucleotides read TGTGCCAGCAGCTGGACTAGCAGCAATGAGCAGTTCTTC. Protein product: CASSWTSSNEQFF.

The chain employs TRBV4-2 and TRBJ2-7, with 7 nucleotides matching TRBD2. This CDR3 has 14 residues. The V and J ends lost 1 base and 3 bases, in that order; junction bases with no gene match: 3. Germline loops: CDR1 LGHNA, CDR2 YNFKEQ. CDR3 protein: CASSQGLANYEQYF. The CDR3 DNA reads as TGTGCCAGCAGCCAAGGACTAGCTAACTACGAGCAGTACTTC.

The chain uses TRBV28 and TRBJ1-2, with a weak D call TRBD1 (5 bases). CDR1 and CDR2 (germline): MDHEN, SYDVKM. This CDR3 has 16 amino acids. The V and J ends lost 6 bases and 2 bases respectively, with 19 bases between them. The CDR3 here is CASSPPLGQDNYGYTF. CDR3 nucleotide sequence: TGTGCCAGCAGCCCCCCTCTGGGGCAGGACAACTATGGCTACACCTTC.

The J gene is TRBJ2-1, the V gene TRBV11-2; 7 bases are shared with TRBD2. CDR1 is SGHAT and CDR2 is FQNNGV in the germline V gene. This CDR3 is 14 amino acids long. V shed 5 bases, J shed 12 bases, and the junction held 13 bases outside the gene matches. The CDR3 reads CASSRDYSGRRQFF. The CDR3 nucleotides read TGTGCCAGCAGCCGGGACTACTCGGGAAGAAGGCAGTTCTTC. The complete variable domain, with remaining parts taken from reference TRBV11-2 and TRBJ2-1, reads EAGVAQSPRYKIIEKRQSVAFWCNPISGHATLYWYQQILGQGPKLLIQFQNNGVVDDSQLPKDRFSAERLKGVDSTLKIQPAKLEDSAVYLCASSRDYSGRRQFFGPGTRLTVL.

The rearrangement joins TRBV6-6 to TRBJ2-7; 7 positions match TRBD2. There are 14 residues in the CDR3. CDR1 MNHNY and CDR2 SVGAGI come from the germline V gene (reference sequence). Germline trimming cut 2 bases from V and 4 bases from J; bases unmatched to any gene: 5. CDR3 DNA: TGTGCCAGCAGTTACGGGGGACTACAGTACGAGCAGTACTTC. Translation gives CASSYGGLQYEQYF.

The rearrangement links TRBV7-9 to TRBJ2-7, with D perhaps given as TRBD1 or TRBD2 (6 bases each). Trimming left V 3 bases short and J 3 bases short, with 15 bases between. The germline gives CDR1 SEHNR, CDR2 FQNEAQ (reference sequence). This CDR3 is 15 amino acids long. In DNA, the CDR3 is TGTGCCAGCAGCTTCTTTGGGGGGCGGGTCTACGAGCAGTACTTC. Protein: CASSFFGGRVYEQYF.

The chain combines TRBV3-1 (or the pseudogene TRBV3-2) with TRBJ2-5; D remains ambiguous. The germline V and J ends were trimmed by 4 bases and 1 base, with 10 bases remaining between them. Per germline, CDR1 LGHDT and CDR2 YNNKEL (reference sequence). This CDR3 is built from 14 residues. The chain's CDR3 is CASSLLGVQETQYF. In nucleotides, the CDR3 is TGTGCCAGCAGCCTGCTAGGAGTCCAAGAGACCCAGTACTTC.